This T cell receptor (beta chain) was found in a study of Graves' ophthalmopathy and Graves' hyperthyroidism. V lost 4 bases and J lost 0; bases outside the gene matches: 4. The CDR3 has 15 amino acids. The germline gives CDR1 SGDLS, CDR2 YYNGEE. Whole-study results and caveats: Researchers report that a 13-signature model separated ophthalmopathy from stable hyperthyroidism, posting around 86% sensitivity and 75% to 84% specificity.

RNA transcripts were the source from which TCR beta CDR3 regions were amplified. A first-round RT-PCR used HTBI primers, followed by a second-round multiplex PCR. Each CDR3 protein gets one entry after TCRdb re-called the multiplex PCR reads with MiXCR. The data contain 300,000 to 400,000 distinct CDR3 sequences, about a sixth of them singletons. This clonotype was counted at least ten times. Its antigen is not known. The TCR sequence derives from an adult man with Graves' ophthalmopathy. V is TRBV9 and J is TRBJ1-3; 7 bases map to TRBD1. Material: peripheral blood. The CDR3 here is CASSRDSHSGNTIYF. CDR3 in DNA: TGTGCCAGCAGCCGGGACAGCCACTCTGGAAACACCATATATTTT.